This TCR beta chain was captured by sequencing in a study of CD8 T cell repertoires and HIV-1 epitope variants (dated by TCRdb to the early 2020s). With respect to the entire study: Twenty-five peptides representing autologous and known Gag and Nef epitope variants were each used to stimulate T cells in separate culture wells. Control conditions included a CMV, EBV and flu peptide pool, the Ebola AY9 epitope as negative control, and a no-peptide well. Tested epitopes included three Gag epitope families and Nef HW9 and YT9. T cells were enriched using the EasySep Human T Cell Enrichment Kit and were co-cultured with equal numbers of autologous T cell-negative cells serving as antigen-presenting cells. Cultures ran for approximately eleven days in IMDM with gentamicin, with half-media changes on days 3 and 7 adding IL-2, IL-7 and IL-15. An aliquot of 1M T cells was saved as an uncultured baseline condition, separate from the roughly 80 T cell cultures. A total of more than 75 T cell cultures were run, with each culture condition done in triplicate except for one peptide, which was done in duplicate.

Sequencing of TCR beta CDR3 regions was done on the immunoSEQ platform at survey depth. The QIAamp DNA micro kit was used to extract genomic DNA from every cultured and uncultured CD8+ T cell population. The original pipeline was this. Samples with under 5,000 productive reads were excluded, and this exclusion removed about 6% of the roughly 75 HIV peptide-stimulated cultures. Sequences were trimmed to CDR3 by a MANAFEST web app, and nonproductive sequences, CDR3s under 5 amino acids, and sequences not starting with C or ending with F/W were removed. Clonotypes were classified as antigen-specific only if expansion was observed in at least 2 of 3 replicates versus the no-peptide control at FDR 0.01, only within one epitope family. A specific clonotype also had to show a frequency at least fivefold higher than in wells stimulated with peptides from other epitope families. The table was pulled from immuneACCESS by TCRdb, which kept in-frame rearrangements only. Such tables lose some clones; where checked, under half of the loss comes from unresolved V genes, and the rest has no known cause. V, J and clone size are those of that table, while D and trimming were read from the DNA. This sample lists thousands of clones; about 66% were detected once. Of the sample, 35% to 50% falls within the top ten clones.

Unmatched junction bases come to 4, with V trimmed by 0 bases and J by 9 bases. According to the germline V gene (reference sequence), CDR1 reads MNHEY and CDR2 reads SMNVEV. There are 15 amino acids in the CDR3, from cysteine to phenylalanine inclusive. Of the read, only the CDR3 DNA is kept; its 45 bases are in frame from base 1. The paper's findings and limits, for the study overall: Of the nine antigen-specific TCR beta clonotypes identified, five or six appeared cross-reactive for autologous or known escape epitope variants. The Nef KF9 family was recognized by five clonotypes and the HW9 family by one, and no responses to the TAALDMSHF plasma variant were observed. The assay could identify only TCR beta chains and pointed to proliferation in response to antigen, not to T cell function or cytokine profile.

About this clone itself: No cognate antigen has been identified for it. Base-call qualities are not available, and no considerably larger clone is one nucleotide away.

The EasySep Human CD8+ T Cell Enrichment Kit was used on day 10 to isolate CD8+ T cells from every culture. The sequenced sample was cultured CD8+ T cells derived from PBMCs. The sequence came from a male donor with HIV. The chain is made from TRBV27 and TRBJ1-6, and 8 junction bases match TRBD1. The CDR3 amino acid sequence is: CASSLSAGGPSPLHF. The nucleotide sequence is TGTGCCAGCAGTTTATCGGCAGGGGGCCCTTCACCCCTCCACTTT.